This TCR beta chain was sequenced for a study of shared clonotypes between healthy human individuals (dated by TCRdb to 2018 to 2020). Regarding the research as a whole: A couple of women and three men aged 18 to 49 years were included in the cohort. For each donor, CD4 naive and CD4 memory were each given three plates, CD8 naive was given two plates, and CD8 memory was given one plate. To estimate repertoire size and how much clonotype sharing occurs between individuals, the study deeply sequenced the blood TCR repertoires of about 5 healthy adults. To increase sequencing depth and limit assay-specific biases, different laboratories used diverse techniques to prepare libraries and sequence TCR repertoires. Between about 0.85 and 9.5 billion PBMCs per donor were obtained by leukapheresis.

The full study reports these points: The genetic and exposure-history diversity represented was limited by the small number of donors. Even with the large sequencing depth, rarefaction of the sorted-subset datasets indicated that sequencing was incomplete. Only blood was sampled, and tissue TCR repertoires likely differ from those in blood. When a few donors were compared, the shared fraction of clonotypes was 5% to 6.5% for naive CD4, roughly 3.3% for naive CD8, 2% to 2.5% for memory CD4, and 0.4% for memory CD8. Based on pairwise subsampling, the degree of clonotype sharing among donors was expected to be affected by sequencing depth. Clonotypes shared by all four sorted-subset donors showed higher generation probabilities than non-shared clonotypes. Naive subsets generally had larger estimated clonotype richness than memory subsets did.

Using the deep immunoSEQ assay, TCR CDR3 regions were amplified from genomic DNA by multiplex PCR. For each cell subset, the extracted genomic DNA was distributed evenly across all wells of several immunoSEQ 96-well plates, and each plate served as one replicate. For sorted subsets, around 200 ng genomic DNA, equal to tens of thousands of T cell genomes, was loaded into each replicate PCR. Purified libraries were measured with a Qubit 3.0 fluorometer, size-checked on a Bioanalyzer 2100, and measured again with the KAPA Library Quantification kit. Every immunoSEQ 96-well plate was sequenced on a separate single-read 150-cycle Illumina NextSeq 550 flow cell. The study's own analysis went as follows. The immunoSEQ output contained only junctional sequences without quality scores, so filtering could not match that applied to full-length reads. Sequences were annotated with PyIR, a Python wrapper for IgBLAST v1.9, using IMGT germline references to assign V/J genes and CDR3. Any read was removed if the V/J assignment was weak (E-value above 1e-6), the CDR3 was missing, or the read contained stop codons, out-of-frame junctions, or ambiguous translated residues. A V3J clonotype was defined by an identical inferred V gene, J gene, and CDR3 amino acid sequence. Percentage overlap between repertoires was computed as shared unique clonotypes divided by the size of the smaller repertoire. RTK rarefaction, the Chao1 estimator, and Recon v2.1 estimates of unobserved clonotypes were used to assess repertoire richness. For all TCRbeta clonotypes obtained by the gDNA method from a few donors, generation probabilities were computed with OLGA. Held by TCRdb, this immuneACCESS table contains in-frame sequences only and omits some clones. Under half of the omission traces to an unresolved V gene where checked; the cause of the rest is unknown. V and J calls and clone size are those listed in that table; D and trimming were worked out from the DNA. This sample holds 2 million to 3 million clones; 93% were observed only once. Roughly 0.39% of the sample goes to the ten largest clones.

Donors were healthy HIV-negative adults with no recently reported acute infections or vaccinations. Every donor was a Caucasian adult residing in Nashville, Tennessee, USA. Magnetic negative selection was used to enrich CD4+ T cells, after which naive cells were positively selected on CD45RA and the negative fraction became the memory subset. Blood was collected by leukapheresis, and PBMCs were isolated by Ficoll-Histopaque density gradient centrifugation and then cryopreserved in liquid nitrogen vapor phase. Analytical flow cytometry was used to check the purity and quantity of every magnetically sorted T cell population. Genomic DNA was isolated from each sorted fraction and quantified by UV absorbance on a Nanodrop 2000c. The CDR3 sequence holds 13 residues, the cysteine and phenylalanine included. The entry retains the CDR3 DNA only, 39 bases that are in frame from base 1. V is shortened by 6 bases, J by 5 bases, and the region joining them spans 13 bases. The germline V gene provides CDR1 MDHEN and CDR2 SYDVKM.

Comments on this clone: There is no known antigen for this receptor. One base away there is no much larger clone; base qualities are not given. Other DNA sequences in the sample encode the same CDR3.

The rearranged chain carries TRBV28 and TRBJ1-1, with the D gene uncertain. Material for sequencing was naive CD4+ T cells from PBMCs. The cell subset or site label on this specimen signifies: CD45RA+ positively selected. This TCR was recovered from a man between 18 and 35 years old in good health. Some clones in this sample may be carry-over from other donors' samples. The CDR3 region reads CASSPVSGTEAFF. The nucleotide sequence reads as follows: TGTGCCAGCAGCCCGGTAAGCGGTACTGAAGCTTTCTTT.